This paragraph reports one T cell receptor beta chain. This sample is part of a study of T cells in Graves' hyperthyroidism and ophthalmopathy. About the research overall: Peripheral blood was taken when the disease was first diagnosed, before any treatment began.

RNA transcripts served as the template for amplifying TCR beta CDR3 regions. First-round RT-PCR with HTBI primers amplified the TCR CDR3 region. TCRdb re-analysed the multiplex PCR reads in MiXCR, keeping a single row per CDR3 protein. The data show roughly 250,000 distinct CDR3 sequences, around 20% seen once. V was pared by 0 bases and J by 3 bases, with 16 bases between. The CDR3 runs 16 residues. Germline V gene data show CDR1 as SGHDT and CDR2 as YYEEEE. Uncontrolled infection, other autoimmune disease, pregnancy or lactation led to exclusion. Source material for PBMCs was less than 12 ml fresh peripheral blood.

This TCR was recovered from a man aged 25 to 40 with Graves' ophthalmopathy. What was sequenced was blood. The chain joins TRBV5-6 to TRBJ2-7, with D hard to call. CDR3 sequence reads: CASSLEGPLGIYEQYF. The CDR3 coding sequence is TGTGCCAGCAGCTTGGAAGGTCCCCTCGGAATCTACGAGCAGTACTTC.